Below are 29 T cell receptor beta chains sequenced from a single sample in a study of cytomegalovirus exposure and HLA in healthy donors. PCR employed 60 Vbeta and 13 Jbeta primers. Profiling relied on immunoSEQ multiplex PCR, and the TCRdb table lists in-frame clones only, not all of them. The sample contains roughly 180,000 clones, roughly 80% of which appear only once. Sequencing was carried out using PBMCs. The receptor source for this set is a girl aged 5-17 years in good health and CMV-seropositive.

The chain's CDR3 is CASSQEALGLAAYEQYF. The CDR3 DNA is TGCGCCAGCAGCCAAGAAGCCCTGGGCCTAGCGGCCTACGAGCAGTACTTC. This sequence joins TRBV4-1 and TRBJ2-7; 7 bases match TRBD2. The length of the CDR3 is 17 residues. In germline, CDR1 is MGHRA, CDR2 YSYEKL. V lost 0 bases to trimming and J lost 2 bases; unmatched junction nucleotides: 10.

This clone showed up just a few times. The chain is built from TRBV7-9 and TRBJ1-1; a possible D gene is TRBD1 (5 bases). The CDR3 covers 14 residues. Germline V gene data show CDR1 as SEHNR and CDR2 as FQNEAQ (reference sequence). Trimming stripped 1 base from V and 4 bases from J, with 10 bases between. The chain's CDR3 is CASSLEGEATEAFF. CDR3 nucleotide sequence: TGTGCCAGCAGCTTAGAAGGGGAGGCCACTGAAGCTTTCTTT. The whole variable domain, filled in from reference TRBV7-9 and TRBJ1-1, reads DTGVSQNPRHKITKRGQNVTFRCDPISEHNRLYWYRQTLGQGPEFLTYFQNEAQLEKSRLLSDRFSAERPKGSFSTLEIQRTEQGDSAMYLCASSLEGEATEAFFGQGTRLTVV.

The chain couples TRBV30 to TRBJ2-1, with a weak D call TRBD2 (5 bases). The germline CDR1 and CDR2 sequences are GTSNPN and SVGIG (reference sequence). V lost 2 bases to trimming and J lost 4 bases, with 9 bases between them. This CDR3 is 13 amino acids long. The CDR3 is CAWSSGVYNEQFF. The CDR3 region has the DNA TGTGCCTGGAGTTCCGGGGTTTACAATGAGCAGTTCTTC.

The chain carries TRBV6-4 and TRBJ2-6; the match to TRBD2 covers 7 bases. The CDR3 runs to 15 residues. Germline V gene sequence: CDR1 MRHNA, CDR2 SNTAGT. The V and J ends lost 5 bases and 3 bases, in that order; junction bases with no gene match: 4. The DNA for the CDR3 is TGTGCCAGCAGTCGGGGGGACCTTGGGGCCAACGTCCTGACTTTC. Its translation: CASSRGDLGANVLTF.

CDR3 loop: CASSLAGTGEEHF. In DNA, the CDR3 is TGTGCCAGCAGCTTGGCCGGGACAGGGGAGGAGCATTTT. The chain recombines TRBV7-9 with TRBJ1-5; TRBD1 matches at 10 bases. After removal of 3 bases from V and 14 bases from J, the junction contained 7 bases not matched to a gene. This CDR3 region has 13 residues. CDR1 is SEHNR, CDR2 FQNEAQ, per germline (reference sequence).

The chain recombines TRBV5-1 with TRBJ2-3; no clear D gene. V dropped 2 bases and J dropped 6 bases, with 10 bases sitting between them. The CDR3 has 13 amino acids. Germline-derived CDR1 and CDR2 are SGHRS and YFSETQ. The CDR3 is CASSLLSEDTQYF. DNA of the CDR3: TGCGCCAGCAGCTTACTATCTGAGGATACGCAGTATTTT.

The chain carries TRBV4-1 and TRBJ2-3; 9 bases are a match to TRBD1. The CDR3 runs 16 residues. The germline gives CDR1 MGHRA, CDR2 YSYEKL. J lost 0 bases, V lost 3 bases, and 4 bases had no gene match. The CDR3 sequence is CASSQRTGASTDTQYF. In DNA, the CDR3 is TGCGCCAGCAGCCAGAGGACAGGGGCTAGCACAGATACGCAGTATTTT.

This chain connects TRBV29-1 to TRBJ2-5; D is unclear. The CDR3 sequence is 13 residues long. Trimming left V 4 bases short and J 5 bases short, with 14 bases between. CDR1 and CDR2 (germline): SQVTM, ANQGSEA. The CDR3 sequence: CSVGFAAKETQYF. CDR3 coding DNA: TGCAGCGTTGGCTTCGCGGCCAAGGAGACCCAGTACTTC. Together with reference TRBV29-1 and TRBJ2-5, the CDR3 gives the full variable domain: SAVISQKPSRDICQRGTSLTIQCQVDSQVTMMFWYRQQPGQSLTLIATANQGSEATYESGFVIDKFPISRPNLTFSTLTVSNMSPEDSSIYLCSVGFAAKETQYFGPGTRLLVL.

The chain recombines TRBV7-7 with TRBJ2-1, with 8 bases identical to TRBD2. V lost 3 bases to trimming and J lost 2 bases; unmatched junction nucleotides: 6. This CDR3 contains 16 residues. Germline CDR1 reads SSHAT; CDR2 reads FNYEAQ (reference sequence). CDR3 sequence reads: CASSFRLARPYNEQFF. CDR3 sequence (DNA): TGTGCCAGCAGCTTCAGACTAGCGAGGCCCTACAATGAGCAGTTCTTC. Looking up the rest from reference TRBV7-7 and TRBJ2-1 gives the full variable domain: GAGVSQSPRYKVTKRGQDVTLRCDPISSHATLYWYQQALGQGPEFLTYFNYEAQPDKSGLPSDRFSAERPEGSISTLTIQRTEQRDSAMYRCASSFRLARPYNEQFFGPGTRLTVL.

The chain carries TRBV7-9 and TRBJ2-1; 8 nucleotides agree with TRBD2. Germline loops: CDR1 SEHNR, CDR2 FQNEAQ (reference sequence). The junction had 6 bases not matched to a gene; V was cut back by 6 bases and J by 5 bases. The CDR3 covers 14 residues. The DNA of the CDR3 is TGTGCCAGCAGTCTCGTAGCGGGAAACAATGAGCAGTTCTTC. Protein: CASSLVAGNNEQFF.

The chain carries TRBV19 and TRBJ1-1; D is undetermined. CDR1 and CDR2 from the germline V gene are LNHDA and SQIVND (reference sequence). The V gene lost 4 bases and the J gene lost 1 base, with 4 bases spanning the gap. This CDR3 contains 12 residues. As DNA, the CDR3 is TGTGCCAGTAGTAGGCCGAACACTGAAGCTTTCTTT. Translation gives CASSRPNTEAFF.

The V and J genes are TRBV27 and TRBJ1-1; TRBD1 matches at 7 bases. J gave up 4 bases and V 3 bases, and 11 bases lay outside the gene matches. There are 16 residues in the CDR3. CDR1 is MNHEY, CDR2 SMNVEV, per germline (reference sequence). CDR3 bases: TGTGCCAGCAGTTTCCTAGACAGGGCGCGGGGCACTGAAGCTTTCTTT. Translated: CASSFLDRARGTEAFF.

In this sample, this clone turned up a few times. The chain combines TRBV4-2 with TRBJ2-7; maybe TRBD2 (5 bases). The CDR3 is made up of 17 amino acids. CDR1 LGHNA and CDR2 YNFKEQ come from the germline V gene. Trimming shortened V by 0 bases and J by 2 bases, and 17 bases separated the two germline ends. CDR3 nucleotides: TGTGCCAGCAGCCAAGAAGAAATGGGCGGGCCTCCCTACGAGCAGTACTTC. Translating gives CASSQEEMGGPPYEQYF.

This clone was counted a single time. CDR3 coding DNA: TGTGCCAGCTCACCCCTTCAAGAGACCCAGTACTTC. Its protein is CASSPLQETQYF. This chain links TRBV18 with TRBJ2-5; D remains ambiguous. Germline CDR1 is KGHSH and CDR2 is LQKENI. The germline V and J ends were trimmed by 3 bases and 2 bases, with 4 bases remaining between them. This CDR3 has 12 amino acids. Variable domain in full (rest from reference TRBV18 and TRBJ2-5): NAGVMQNPRHLVRRRGQEARLRCSPMKGHSHVYWYRQLPEEGLKFMVYLQKENIIDESGMPKERFSAEFPKEGPSILRIQQVVRGDSAAYFCASSPLQETQYFGPGTRLLVL.

The chain combines TRBV29-1 with TRBJ2-5; 10 nucleotides agree with TRBD2. The CDR3 loop spans 14 amino acids. Germline CDR1 reads SQVTM; CDR2 reads ANQGSEA. V shed 6 bases, J shed 5 bases, and the junction held 9 bases outside the gene matches. The CDR3 protein is CSVPKAGGQETQYF. CDR3 DNA: TGCAGCGTCCCAAAAGCGGGAGGGCAGGAGACCCAGTACTTC.

The chain combines TRBV30 with TRBJ1-4, with TRBD1 matching 8 bases. Trimming cost V 3 bases and J 3 bases; bases outside gene matches: 12. Germline CDR1 is GTSNPN and CDR2 is SVGIG (reference sequence). CDR3 size: 17 residues. The CDR3 nucleotides are TGTGCCTGGAGGATGGGGACAGGCGGTTTGGCTAATGAAAAACTGTTTTTT. Translated: CAWRMGTGGLANEKLFF.

This clone came up once. The chain recombines TRBV4-1 with TRBJ2-3; 7 bases match TRBD2. From germline, CDR1 is MGHRA and CDR2 YSYEKL. This CDR3 has 16 residues. With V trimmed by 5 bases and J by 0 bases, 8 bases remained unmatched. CDR3 sequence: CASSSKPSGSTDTQYF. The CDR3, as DNA: TGCGCCAGCAGCTCCAAACCTAGCGGAAGCACAGATACGCAGTATTTT.

On this clone itself: Germline is not matched at one junction end, which may reflect a read error. The rearrangement uses TRBV7-8 and TRBJ1-2, with a weak D call TRBD1 (6 bases). Per germline, CDR1 SGHVS and CDR2 FQNEAQ. The CDR3 has 15 amino acids. The CDR3 is CASSLAGWDKGHRTF. The DNA for the CDR3 is TGTGCCAGCAGCTTGGCTGGGTGGGACAAAGGACACAGGACTTTC.

Written as DNA, the CDR3 is TGTGCCAGCAGTGAACTGGCCAATCAGCCCCAGCATTTT. Residues: CASSELANQPQHF. This sequence joins TRBV6-1 and TRBJ1-5; D call uncertain. The germline CDR1 and CDR2 sequences are MNHNS and SASEGT. With 2 bases removed from V and 3 bases from J, the gap between germline ends came to 5 bases. The CDR3 contains 13 residues.

This sequence joins TRBV29-1 and TRBJ1-1; tentative D call: TRBD1 (6 bases). Per germline, CDR1 SQVTM and CDR2 ANQGSEA. CDR3 size: 12 residues. Trimming took 4 bases from V and 1 from J, leaving 7 bases between them. The CDR3 is CSVVRGNTEAFF. CDR3 nucleotides: TGCAGCGTTGTCAGGGGGAACACTGAAGCTTTCTTT.

The chain has TRBV19 and TRBJ2-7; D is perhaps TRBD1 (6 bases). The germline V and J ends were trimmed by 9 bases and 7 bases, with 19 bases remaining between them. The CDR3 is made up of 13 amino acids. CDR1 is LNHDA, CDR2 SQIVND, per germline (reference sequence). The CDR3, as DNA: TGTGCCAGCGGAACCTTGACAGGTCGGGAGCAGTACTTC. Protein product: CASGTLTGREQYF. The complete variable domain, with remaining parts taken from reference TRBV19 and TRBJ2-7, reads DGGITQSPKYLFRKEGQNVTLSCEQNLNHDAMYWYRQDPGQGLRLIYYSQIVNDFQKGDIAEGYSVSREKKESFPLTVTSAQKNPTAFYLCASGTLTGREQYFGPGTRLTVT.

J is TRBJ2-1 and V is TRBV4-2; 13 bases line up with TRBD2. CDR1 is LGHNA, CDR2 YNFKEQ, per germline. The CDR3 consists of 16 residues. Germline trimming cut 4 bases from V and 12 bases from J; bases unmatched to any gene: 12. The DNA of the CDR3 is TGTGCCAGCAGCCCGGGGACTAGCGGGACCAAAAGTGGGCAGTTCTTC. Translated, it gives CASSPGTSGTKSGQFF.

J is TRBJ1-2 and V is TRBV27, with D perhaps TRBD1 (5 bases). V lost 3 bases and J lost 2, with 16 bases in between. Germline CDR1 reads MNHEY; CDR2 reads SMNVEV (reference sequence). The CDR3 spans 16 residues. The CDR3 here is CASSLGWGSGNYGYTF. CDR3 coding DNA: TGTGCCAGCAGTTTGGGGTGGGGCAGTGGGAACTATGGCTACACCTTC.

The J gene is TRBJ2-1, the V gene TRBV15; D not certain. The CDR3 loop spans 12 amino acids. Trimming removed 0 bases at V and 7 bases at J, with 4 bases between. The germline V gene encodes CDR1 LNHNV and CDR2 YYDKDF (reference sequence). CDR3 DNA sequence: TGTGCCACCAGCAGAGATCTGAATGAGCAGTTCTTC. Its protein is CATSRDLNEQFF.

The J gene is TRBJ1-5, the V gene TRBV15; D call uncertain. From germline, CDR1 is LNHNV and CDR2 YYDKDF (reference sequence). This CDR3 spans 13 amino acids. Trimming left V 0 bases short and J 10 bases short, with 10 bases between. The CDR3 loop reads CATSRDRGGPQHF. CDR3 coding DNA: TGTGCCACCAGCAGAGATCGTGGAGGACCCCAGCATTTT. The full variable domain, completed using reference TRBV15 and TRBJ1-5, is DAMVIQNPRYQVTQFGKPVTLSCSQTLNHNVMYWYQQKSSQAPKLLFHYYDKDFNNEADTPDNFQSRRPNTSFCFLDIRSPGLGDTAMYLCATSRDRGGPQHFGDGTRLSIL.

The rearrangement links TRBV11-3 to TRBJ2-5, with TRBD1 identical over 10 bases. This CDR3 region has 15 residues. Germline trimming cut 5 bases from V and 5 bases from J; bases unmatched to any gene: 8. Germline loops: CDR1 SGHNT, CDR2 YENEEA. The CDR3 protein is CASSDKDRGDETQYF. The CDR3 bases are TGTGCCAGCAGCGACAAGGACAGGGGGGATGAGACCCAGTACTTC.

This clone showed up just a few times. The chain links TRBV30 to TRBJ1-2; 10 bases fit TRBD1. The CDR3 runs 13 residues. V was clipped by 1 base and J by 5 bases; unmatched bases: 1. Germline CDR1 and CDR2: GTSNPN and SVGIG (reference sequence). CDR3 region: CAWSEDRGYGYTF. For the CDR3, the DNA is TGTGCCTGGAGTGAGGACAGGGGGTATGGCTACACCTTC.

The rearrangement links TRBV10-3 to TRBJ2-7, with TRBD1 matching 8 bases. With 5 bases clipped from V and 5 bases from J, the junction kept 5 bases outside the gene matches. In germline, CDR1 is ENHRY, CDR2 SYGVKD. This CDR3 comprises 13 residues. As DNA, the CDR3 is TGTGCCATCAGTAGGGGACAGGAAAACGAGCAGTACTTC. Protein product: CAISRGQENEQYF.

This clone came up a few times. The chain recombines TRBV6-6 with TRBJ2-7, with D hard to call. Germline CDR1 is MNHNY and CDR2 is SVGAGI (reference sequence). The CDR3 runs to 12 residues. The V and J ends lost 5 bases and 3 bases respectively, with 8 bases between them. The CDR3 is CASSLESYEQYF. The CDR3 bases are TGTGCCAGCAGTCTAGAGAGCTACGAGCAGTACTTC.